This T cell receptor beta chain was sequenced for a study of T cell responses to AZD1222 COVID-19 vaccine. Study-wide findings and caveats: After two AZD1222 doses, spike-specific TCR breadth and depth rose versus day 0.

The CDR3 runs to 19 residues. V lost 3 bases to trimming and J lost 2 bases; unmatched junction nucleotides: 7. CDR1 and CDR2 (germline): MNHNS, SASEGT. Repertoires were generated with immunoSEQ multiplex PCR, while TCRdb's copy carries only in-frame clones and drops some. Among 150,000 or so clones listed, 85% to 95% were seen once. A note on this clone: Its specificity is not known.

The V and J genes are TRBV6-1 and TRBJ2-1; 16 nucleotides align to TRBD2. The sequence was obtained from an adult in good health. Sequences were derived from peripheral blood, sampled on day 0 of AZD1222 vaccination. Written as DNA, the CDR3 is TGTGCCAGCAGTGAGGGGACTAGCGGGAGGGGGGTCCCCTACAATGAGCAGTTCTTC. It translates to CASSEGTSGRGVPYNEQFF.